Below are 29 T cell receptor beta chains sequenced from a single sample in a study of low-dose radiotherapy and immunotherapy resistance in tumors. Primers targeting TRAV and TRBV primed first-strand cDNA, covering alpha and beta chains. With a V-primer adapter and a constant-region primer, TCRs were amplified for approximately 19 PCR cycles. TCRdb fed the reads into MiXCR, producing one record per CDR3 protein. The sample consists of some 46,000 distinct CDR3 sequences, less than 30% of them appearing once. The sample's time point: after trial treatment. Treatment of the sample: LDRT plus nivolumab, ipilimumab, low-dose cyclophosphamide and aspirin (RACIN trial). This specimen consisted of PBMCs, obtained after low-dose radiotherapy plus immunotherapy. These receptor sequences come from a male donor with prostate cancer.

This clonotype was seen many times. The rearrangement joins TRBV20-1 to TRBJ1-5; D call uncertain. V was shortened by 5 bases and J by 2 bases, with 13 bases between the two germline ends. There are 14 residues in the CDR3. Germline V gene data show CDR1 as DFQATT and CDR2 as SNEGSKA (reference sequence). Here the CDR3 reads CSAFWPAGNQPQHF. In nucleotides, the CDR3 is TGCAGTGCTTTCTGGCCAGCTGGCAATCAGCCCCAGCATTTT.

Comments on this clonotype: It differs at one base from a far larger clone, so likely a read error. The V call is TRBV7-9, the J call TRBJ2-7; D uncertain. The CDR3 has 14 amino acids. CDR1 is SEHNR, CDR2 FQNEAQ, per germline (reference sequence). V was clipped by 11 bases and J by 7 bases, with 24 bases between them. The CDR3 DNA reads TGTGCCGTCCCGGGCGGAGTCCCCTACAATGAGCAGTACTTC. Translated: CAVPGGVPYNEQYF.

This clonotype came up many times. The chain couples TRBV15 to TRBJ1-1; 7 bases line up with TRBD1. The CDR3 length is 13 residues. CDR1 and CDR2 (germline): LNHNV, YYDKDF (reference sequence). With V trimmed by 4 bases and J by 3 bases, 2 bases remained unmatched. The CDR3 DNA sequence: TGTGCCACCAGCAACAGGGGCGACACTGAAGCTTTCTTT. Translation gives CATSNRGDTEAFF. The full variable domain, completed using reference TRBV15 and TRBJ1-1, is DAMVIQNPRYQVTQFGKPVTLSCSQTLNHNVMYWYQQKSSQAPKLLFHYYDKDFNNEADTPDNFQSRRPNTSFCFLDIRSPGLGDTAMYLCATSNRGDTEAFFGQGTRLTVV.

As to this clonotype: A read error likely explains this, since a far larger clone differs by one base. The chain joins TRBV1 to TRBJ2-5. TRBV1 is recorded as a pseudogene. The CDR3 extends over 17 amino acids. The CDR3 coding sequence is TGCGCCAGCAGCCAAGAGACAAGTACCTTCAGAGGAGAGACCCAGTACTTC. Protein sequence: CASSQETSTFRGETQYF.

This clonotype was observed at least ten times. V is TRBV7-6 and J is TRBJ2-2; 10 positions agree with TRBD1. The CDR3 is made up of 15 amino acids. Germline V gene lookup returns CDR1 SGHVS and CDR2 FNYEAQ. V trimming: 4 bases; J trimming: 2 bases; junction bases outside the gene matches: 1. Here the CDR3 reads CASSWTGGNTGELFF. CDR3 DNA: TGTGCCAGCAGCTGGACAGGGGGAAACACCGGGGAGCTGTTTTTT.

This clonotype has at least ten counts. This sequence joins TRBV20-1 and TRBJ1-5, with D perhaps matching TRBD1 (6 bases). The V end lost 3 bases, the J end lost 1 base, and 13 bases lay between the germline ends. The germline V gene encodes CDR1 DFQATT and CDR2 SNEGSKA (reference sequence). The CDR3 consists of 15 residues. CDR3 amino acids: CSARRGRGSNQPQHF. CDR3 bases: TGCAGTGCTAGGAGGGGGAGGGGAAGCAATCAGCCCCAGCATTTT.

The chain couples TRBV12-3 or TRBV12-4 to TRBJ2-4; perhaps TRBD2 as D (6 bases). Trimming took off 6 bases at V and 0 bases at J, with 12 bases between the two ends. This CDR3 has 15 residues. The CDR3 DNA follows: TGTGCCAGCAGCAACTCGGGGGTAGCCAAAAACATTCAGTACTTC. Translated, it gives CASSNSGVAKNIQYF.

In its sample, this clonotype was seen many times. This CDR3 is CAWSVSRGEPQHF. CDR3 nucleotide sequence: TGTGCCTGGAGTGTATCGCGGGGAGAGCCCCAGCATTTT. The chain joins TRBV30 to TRBJ1-5, with no clear D. There are 13 residues in the CDR3. Trimming pared 0 bases from V and 8 bases from J, leaving 11 bases between. CDR1 is GTSNPN, CDR2 SVGIG, per germline (reference sequence).

Notes on this clonotype: A junction end diverges from the germline sequence, so it may reflect a read error. The V and J genes are TRBV29-1 and TRBJ1-5; possibly TRBD1 for D (6 bases). The CDR3 runs 13 residues. The germline gives CDR1 SQVTM, CDR2 ANQGSEA. The chain's CDR3 is CSVGGQNNKPQHF. DNA of the CDR3: TGCAGCGTCGGCGGACAGAACAATAAGCCCCAGCATTTT.

The chain employs TRBV10-3 and TRBJ2-3; D is unresolved. The CDR3 length is 14 residues. Trimming took 0 bases from V and 2 from J, leaving 6 bases between them. CDR1 ENHRY and CDR2 SYGVKD come from the germline V gene. For the CDR3, the DNA is TGTGCCATCAGTGAGTCTGGTTTCACAGATACGCAGTATTTT. Encoded protein: CAISESGFTDTQYF.

This clonotype has ten or more counts. The gene calls are TRBV7-2 and TRBJ2-7; TRBD2 matches at 10 bases. The CDR3 is 14 residues long. Trimming at V came to 5 bases and at J to 6 bases, leaving 7 bases not matched to a gene. Per germline, CDR1 SGHTA and CDR2 FQGNSA. CDR3 sequence: CASSDLAGASEQYF. The CDR3 DNA sequence: TGTGCCAGCAGCGATCTAGCGGGAGCCTCCGAGCAGTACTTC.

As concerns this clonotype: A far larger clone is only one base removed, so a read error is likely. The chain carries TRBV7-2 and TRBJ2-7; the match to TRBD2 covers 8 bases. J lost 7 bases, V lost 5 bases, and 4 bases had no gene match. The length of the CDR3 is 12 residues. In germline, CDR1 is SGHTA, CDR2 FQGNSA. Here the CDR3 reads CASSRTSIEQYF. CDR3 nucleotides: TGTGCCAGCAGCCGGACTAGCATTGAGCAGTACTTC.

On this clonotype itself: A far larger clone is one base from this, pointing to a likely read error. The CDR3 is CASSPWEDMVNEQYF. As DNA, the CDR3 is TGTGCCAGCAGCCCTTGGGAGGATATGGTGAATGAGCAGTACTTC. The V and J genes are TRBV14 and TRBJ2-7, with D possibly matching TRBD2 (6 bases). Deletions cut 4 bases from V and 7 bases from J, with 20 bases between. Looked up from germline, CDR1 is SGHDN and CDR2 is FVKESK. The CDR3 is 15 amino acids.

The chain is built from TRBV24-1 and TRBJ2-5; TRBD1 might be the D (6 bases). The germline V and J ends were trimmed by 3 bases and 5 bases, with 15 bases remaining between them. CDR1 is KGHDR, CDR2 SFDVKD, per germline. The CDR3 totals 15 residues. CDR3 DNA: TGTGCCACCAGTGATCCTCAGGGGTTAGGGGAGACCCAGTACTTC. The encoded protein is CATSDPQGLGETQYF.

The table lists this clonotype with many counts. The DNA for the CDR3 is TGTGCCAGCAGTGACCTCCAGGGTAGTTACAATGAGCAGTTCTTC. The encoded protein is CASSDLQGSYNEQFF. The V call is TRBV2, the J call TRBJ2-1; tentatively, D is TRBD1 (5 bases). The CDR3 runs to 15 residues. Germline loops: CDR1 SNHLY, CDR2 FYNNEI. The V gene lost 3 bases and the J gene lost 4 bases, with 13 bases spanning the gap.

In its sample, this clonotype was seen many times. This chain joins TRBV9 and TRBJ2-2; D remains unclear. Germline-derived CDR1 and CDR2 are SGDLS and YYNGEE. CDR3 length: 12 amino acids. The V gene lost 5 bases and the J gene lost 0 bases, with 2 bases spanning the gap. The CDR3 loop reads CASSSNTGELFF. In nucleotides, the CDR3 is TGTGCCAGCAGTTCGAACACCGGGGAGCTGTTTTTT.

The CDR3 protein is CASSLESLPNTEAFF. The CDR3 DNA reads as TGCGCCAGCAGCTTGGAGTCCCTCCCGAACACTGAAGCTTTCTTT. The chain employs TRBV5-1 and TRBJ1-1; no clear D gene. V was cut by 0 bases and J by 1 base, with 10 bases left in between. Germline V CDR1 and CDR2: SGHRS, YFSETQ. The CDR3 totals 15 residues.

This clonotype was seen a handful of times. The chain carries TRBV5-5 and TRBJ2-5; tentative D call: TRBD2 (5 bases). V lost 4 bases to trimming and J lost 2 bases, with 12 bases between them. CDR1 and CDR2 from the germline V gene are SGHKS and YYEKEE (reference sequence). The CDR3 extends over 14 amino acids. The DNA for the CDR3 is TGTGCCAGCAGCCCGGGAAAGTGGCAAGAGACCCAGTACTTC. Translated, it gives CASSPGKWQETQYF.

This clonotype has at least ten counts. This rearrangement joins TRBV7-2 to TRBJ2-5; 9 bases agree with TRBD1. This CDR3 has 14 residues. From germline, CDR1 is SGHTA and CDR2 FQGNSA. The ends lost 4 bases at V and 7 bases at J; junction bases unmatched: 7. CDR3 DNA: TGTGCCAGCAGCTCCGGGACAGGGAAAGGGACCCAGTACTTC. Its protein product is CASSSGTGKGTQYF. The entire variable domain, with the rest obtained from reference TRBV7-2 and TRBJ2-5, is as follows: GAGVSQSPSNKVTEKGKDVELRCDPISGHTALYWYRQSLGQGLEFLIYFQGNSAPDKSGLPSDRFSAERTGGSVSTLTIQRTQQEDSAVYLCASSSGTGKGTQYFGPGTRLLVL.

This clonotype came up many times. The chain links TRBV12-3 or TRBV12-4 to TRBJ2-3; unclear D gene. The V and J ends lost 3 bases and 7 bases respectively, with 5 bases between them. The CDR3 runs 11 residues. CDR3 bases: TGTGCCAGCAGTTTGGAGAATACGCAGTATTTT. Protein sequence: CASSLENTQYF.

This clonotype was picked up many times. The chain carries TRBV5-4 and TRBJ1-5; D ambiguous. In germline, CDR1 is SGHNT, CDR2 YYREEE (reference sequence). The CDR3 totals 13 residues. The V and J ends lost 3 bases and 7 bases respectively, with 11 bases between them. In nucleotides, the CDR3 is TGTGCCAGCAGCTCAGACCCCGGACAGCCCCAGCATTTT. Translating it yields CASSSDPGQPQHF.

Many counts were recorded for this clonotype. V usage is TRBV5-1 and J usage is TRBJ1-3; tentative D call: TRBD1 (5 bases). The germline gives CDR1 SGHRS, CDR2 YFSETQ. Between the trimmed V and J ends, which lost 4 bases and 0 bases, there was a span of 11 bases. The CDR3 is made up of 15 amino acids. CDR3 bases: TGCGCCAGCAGCAGGGGACCGGTCTCTGGAAACACCATATATTTT. It is translated as CASSRGPVSGNTIYF.

This clonotype was recorded at least ten times. The chain's CDR3 is CASSWTTTNTGELFF. CDR3 nucleotides: TGTGCCAGCAGTTGGACAACAACGAACACCGGGGAGCTGTTTTTT. V and J are TRBV6-5 and TRBJ2-2; a weak D match, TRBD1 (5 bases). Trimming took off 4 bases at V and 0 bases at J, with 9 bases between the two ends. CDR1 is MNHEY, CDR2 SVGAGI, per germline. This CDR3 region has 15 residues.

The chain combines TRBV14 with TRBJ2-6, with D possibly being TRBD1 (6 bases). The ends were cut back, 4 bases at V and 7 bases at J, with 14 bases in the middle. The CDR3 runs to 15 residues. Germline CDR1 is SGHDN and CDR2 is FVKESK. The CDR3 bases are TGTGCCAGCAGCCTGGGGACAATTCGCGCCAACGTCCTGACTTTC. It is translated as CASSLGTIRANVLTF.

The chain is built from TRBV6-1 and TRBJ2-2; D uncertain. The CDR3 has 15 residues. Germline CDR1 and CDR2: MNHNS and SASEGT. V lost 3 bases, J lost 1 base, and 9 bases lay in between. In DNA, the CDR3 is TGTGCCAGCAGTGAGTCACAACTGAACACCGGGGAGCTGTTTTTT. Its protein is CASSESQLNTGELFF.

On this clonotype itself: Compared with germline, one end of the junction differs, possibly owing to a read error. The rearrangement links TRBV10-3 to TRBJ1-2; D remains unclear. The germline gives CDR1 ENHRY, CDR2 SYGVKD. CDR3 length: 12 residues. The CDR3: CAISEDRGGHIF. In DNA, the CDR3 is TGTGCCATCAGTGAGGACCGGGGAGGCCACATCTTC.

This clonotype has only a few counts. This sequence joins TRBV5-1 and TRBJ2-1; 15 nucleotides agree with TRBD2. From germline, CDR1 is SGHRS and CDR2 YFSETQ. V lost 5 bases to trimming and J lost 4 bases; unmatched junction nucleotides: 7. The CDR3 length is 17 residues. CDR3 nucleotides: TGCGCCAGCAGACCAGGACTAGCGGGAGGGAGGTACAATGAGCAGTTCTTC. This translates into CASRPGLAGGRYNEQFF.

CDR3 in amino acids: CSVWDLETQYF. The CDR3 DNA reads as TGCAGCGTTTGGGACCTGGAGACCCAGTACTTC. The chain carries TRBV29-1 and TRBJ2-5; either TRBD1 or TRBD2 may supply D (5 bases each). Germline values: CDR1 SQVTM, CDR2 ANQGSEA. The V and J ends lost 5 bases and 5 bases respectively, with 9 bases between them. The CDR3 covers 11 residues.

Notes on this clonotype: A far larger clone is a single base away, which makes a read error likely. The rearrangement joins TRBV11-2 to TRBJ2-1; 7 nucleotides match TRBD2. The CDR3 sequence is 14 residues long. The germline CDR1 and CDR2 sequences are SGHAT and FQNNGV. V dropped 5 bases and J dropped 10; count of bases not matched to a gene: 11. The chain's CDR3 is CASSRTSAPYEQFF. As DNA, the CDR3 is TGTGCCAGCAGCCGAACTAGCGCACCCTACGAGCAGTTCTTC. Variable domain in full (rest from reference TRBV11-2 and TRBJ2-1): EAGVAQSPRYKIIEKRQSVAFWCNPISGHATLYWYQQILGQGPKLLIQFQNNGVVDDSQLPKDRFSAERLKGVDSTLKIQPAKLEDSAVYLCASSRTSAPYEQFFGPGTRLTVL.